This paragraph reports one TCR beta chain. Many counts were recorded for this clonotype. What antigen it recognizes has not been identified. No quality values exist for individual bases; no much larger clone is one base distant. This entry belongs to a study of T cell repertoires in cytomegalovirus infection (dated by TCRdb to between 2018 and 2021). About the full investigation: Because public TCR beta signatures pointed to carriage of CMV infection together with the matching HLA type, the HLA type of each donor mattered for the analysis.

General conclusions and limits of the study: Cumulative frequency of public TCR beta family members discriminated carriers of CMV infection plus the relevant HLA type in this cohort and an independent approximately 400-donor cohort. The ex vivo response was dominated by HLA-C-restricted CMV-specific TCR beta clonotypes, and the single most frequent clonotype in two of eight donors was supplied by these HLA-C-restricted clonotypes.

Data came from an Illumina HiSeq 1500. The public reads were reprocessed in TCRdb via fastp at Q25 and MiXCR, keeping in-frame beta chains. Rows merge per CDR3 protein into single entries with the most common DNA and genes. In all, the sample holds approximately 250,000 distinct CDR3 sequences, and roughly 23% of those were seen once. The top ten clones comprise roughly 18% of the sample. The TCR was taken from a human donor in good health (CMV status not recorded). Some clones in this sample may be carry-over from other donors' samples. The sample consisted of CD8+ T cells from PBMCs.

The DNA sequence follows: TGCGCCAGCAGCGTCGGACAGGGGGCAGGCTATGGCTACACCTTC. This translates into CASSVGQGAGYGYTF. The rearranged chain carries TRBV5-1 and TRBJ1-2; the central 11 bases match TRBD1. In the germline V gene, CDR1 corresponds to SGHRS and CDR2 to YFSETQ. The germline V and J ends show losses of 4 bases and 4 bases respectively, and no gene match explains 6 bases of the junction. The CDR3, cysteine through phenylalanine, is 15 amino acids long. CDR3 DNA is the only sequence kept; it has 45 bases, read in frame from the first base.